This T cell receptor beta chain was captured in a study of shared clonotypes between healthy human individuals. At the level of the study: Donors had three CD4 naive, three CD4 memory, two CD8 naive and one CD8 memory plate apiece.

Points from the study as a whole: Non-shared clonotypes were found to have lower generation probabilities than the clonotypes that were shared by all four of the sorted-subset donors. An anticipated effect of sequencing depth on clonotype sharing among donors was recognized.

CDR1 SQVTM and CDR2 ANQGSEA come from the germline V gene. The V and J ends lost 3 bases and 6 bases respectively, with 11 bases between them. This CDR3 is 12 amino acids long. As for this clone: Its target is not known.

Splitting of each subset's genomic DNA was done evenly across several immunoSEQ plates. The protocol was immunoSEQ multiplex PCR, while the TCRdb copy is restricted to in-frame clones and leaves out a portion. This table has around 2,100,000 clones, about 95% appearing once. Naive CD8 populations comprised CD45RO-negative cells positively selected for CCR7, excluding terminally differentiated effector memory CD45RA+ cells. This receptor was taken from a man aged 18 to 30 in good health. The rearrangement links TRBV29-1 to TRBJ1-2; a weak D match, TRBD1 (6 bases). Sequenced material: naive CD8+ T cells sorted from blood. CDR3 coding DNA: TGCAGCGTTGATTCGGGGGGCGATGGCTACACCTTC. It specifies CSVDSGGDGYTF.